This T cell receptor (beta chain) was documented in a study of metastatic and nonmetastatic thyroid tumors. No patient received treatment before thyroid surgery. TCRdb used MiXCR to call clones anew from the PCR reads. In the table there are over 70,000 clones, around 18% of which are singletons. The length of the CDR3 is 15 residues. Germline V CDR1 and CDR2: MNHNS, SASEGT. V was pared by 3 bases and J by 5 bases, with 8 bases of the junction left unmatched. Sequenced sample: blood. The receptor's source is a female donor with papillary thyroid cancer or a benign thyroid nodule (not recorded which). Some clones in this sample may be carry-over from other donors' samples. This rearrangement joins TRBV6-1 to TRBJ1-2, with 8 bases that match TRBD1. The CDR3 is CASSEGQGARYGYTF. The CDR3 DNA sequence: TGTGCCAGCAGTGAGGGGCAGGGGGCGAGGTATGGCTACACCTTC.